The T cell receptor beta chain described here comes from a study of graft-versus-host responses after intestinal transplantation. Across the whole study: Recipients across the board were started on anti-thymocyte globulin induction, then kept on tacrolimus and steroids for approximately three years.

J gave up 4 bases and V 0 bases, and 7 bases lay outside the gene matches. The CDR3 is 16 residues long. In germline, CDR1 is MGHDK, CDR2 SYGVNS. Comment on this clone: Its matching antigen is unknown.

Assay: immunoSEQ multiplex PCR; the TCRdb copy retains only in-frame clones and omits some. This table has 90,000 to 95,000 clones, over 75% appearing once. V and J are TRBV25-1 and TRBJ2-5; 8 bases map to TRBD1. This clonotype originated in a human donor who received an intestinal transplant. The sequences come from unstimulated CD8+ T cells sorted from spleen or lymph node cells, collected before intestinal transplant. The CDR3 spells CASSEYGTGAPETQYF. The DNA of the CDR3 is TGTGCCAGCAGTGAATATGGGACAGGCGCCCCAGAGACCCAGTACTTC. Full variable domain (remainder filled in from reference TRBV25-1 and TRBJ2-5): EADIYQTPRYLVIGTGKKITLECSQTMGHDKMYWYQQDPGMELHLIHYSYGVNSTEKGDLSSESTVSRIRTEHFPLTLESARPSHTSQYLCASSEYGTGAPETQYFGPGTRLLVL.